This TCR beta chain was recorded in a study of shared clonotypes between healthy human individuals. Across the whole study: Researchers drew samples from two women and a few men aged 18 to 49.

The CDR3 loop spans 15 amino acids. In germline, CDR1 is SNHLY, CDR2 FYNNEI. V was trimmed by 6 bases and J by 0 bases, leaving 11 bases between them. Overall study results and limits: A handful of donors had roughly 5% of their naive CD4 clonotypes in common.

In the case of this clone: Its antigen is not known.

Every immunoSEQ plate was one replicate of a subset's evenly spread DNA. This table comes from immunoSEQ multiplex PCR, and its TCRdb copy is limited to in-frame clones, with some not included. The table shows roughly 2.2 million clones, with under 95% occurring only once. The specimen sequenced was naive CD4+ T cells from PBMCs. Subset of the sample: CD45RA+ positively selected. The TCR comes from a man aged 18 to 35 in good health. Some clones in this sample may be carry-over from other donors' samples. The rearrangement joins TRBV2 to TRBJ2-2, with D perhaps given as TRBD1 or TRBD2 (6 bases each). CDR3: CASRAGHPNTGELFF. For the CDR3, the DNA is TGTGCCAGCAGGGCGGGACACCCGAACACCGGGGAGCTGTTTTTT.